This T cell receptor (beta chain) was observed in a study of cytomegalovirus exposure and HLA in healthy donors (dated by TCRdb to about 2017). About the full investigation: An earlier analysis of 587 of the donors reported under 300 Gb of sequence data and some 110 million unique TCR beta sequences obtained from around 180 million T cells. An early release covering roughly 640 HLA-typed donors comprised about 300 gigabases of sequencing data and around 85 million unique TCR sequences. Among the roughly 400 genotyped donors, around 79% belonged to the genetic ancestry cluster associated with self-reported Caucasian donors. The aim of the study was to test whether cataloging public T cell receptors could identify signatures of past pathogen exposure. The T cell repertoires of under 700 subjects were profiled by immunosequencing and related to cytomegalovirus serostatus. Along with the roughly 670-subject first cohort, a separate validation cohort of over a hundred different subjects was used. To predict cytomegalovirus infection status, the study combined high-throughput TCR immunosequencing, statistical association of individual TCRs with disease status, and machine learning. In a later analysis, previously published TCR beta repertoires from several hundred donors were re-analyzed and high-resolution HLA genotyping was added so that TCR occurrence patterns could be studied. Rather than using new phenotypic data, the later analysis identified candidate immune exposures from TCR beta sequences and from how often those sequences occurred across donors. In an earlier analysis of a few hundred of the donors, high-throughput TCR beta sequencing was used to judge whether each TCR beta V gene segment behaved as functional or pseudogenic. Donor age, sex, ethnicity and CMV serostatus were compiled together with the repertoire data. In a later genetic analysis, genome-wide SNP genotypes for 398 of the 666 donors were used, and that subset was treated as a discovery cohort. All discovery cohort repertoires had been generated on a single sequencing platform. HLA typing included class I and class II loci at four-digit resolution. The number of typed donors differed by locus: roughly 620-640 for A, B, C, DRB1 and DQB1; 500 to 550 for DQA1; about 600 for DPA1; and about 450 for DPB1. Roughly 5 DR-DQ haplotypes were handled as single units for association and clustering because linkage in the cohort was strong. Among about 400 genotyped donors of the cohort, an average of around 250,000 unique TCR beta nucleotide sequences was sequenced per donor, of which roughly 17% were non-productive. Overall study results and their limits: A group of highly shared sequence variants was considered likely to be a technical artifact of the sequencing pipeline. The cohort was sequenced for TCR beta chains only, and without alpha or paired-chain data the features that could be detected were limited. A later analysis associated approximately 17,000 TCR beta sequences with specific HLA alleles at a false discovery rate of 0.05. Some IMGT-functional V segments, including TRBV6-2 and TRBV6-3, could not be told apart with the 87-base-pair reads, so those segments were excluded. Immune exposure information for the cohort was limited to CMV serostatus. HLA typing was unavailable for some donors at each locus, so association tests used only the typed subset. The presence/absence analyses assumed that sequencing depth was roughly uniform across donors, and that assumption may not be true. A later genetic analysis associated a missense DCLRE1C variant with V-gene and J-gene trimming of TCR beta chains, and an independent cohort replicated the association. Over 15 rarely observed V segments, including chromosome 9 orphons, were excluded from the earlier analysis of several hundred of the donors because counts were too low. A later analysis found that most CMV-associated TCR beta chains appeared HLA-restricted, with HLA associations seemingly driven largely by CMV exposure. In a later analysis, HLA-associated TCR beta chains were found to be more clonally expanded and to have lower generation probabilities than equally common non-associated chains. A further reported finding was that TCR beta sequences accurately predicted the HLA-A and HLA-B alleles for most subjects in the first cohort. According to the authors, the approach could potentially be generalized to other disease states and immunological phenotypes. A later analysis reported that several top co-occurrence clusters appeared linked to parvovirus B19, influenza, CMV and Epstein-Barr virus. In both the original and validation cohorts, the classifier was reported to diagnose cytomegalovirus status with high specificity and sensitivity. In the study, approximately 150 TCR beta chains were listed as associated with cytomegalovirus. Across donors, most TCR sequences were observed very rarely, whereas some public TCRs were present in many individuals. Assigning TCR associations to individual alleles was difficult when HLA alleles, especially DR and DQ, strongly co-occurred. In a later analysis, TCR association rates were found to vary across HLA loci, with the most associated TCRs seen for DRB1 alleles and the fewest for HLA-C alleles. Correlated functional status among segregating V segments might be attributable to linkage disequilibrium, but an unknown experimental factor could not be ruled out. An earlier analysis of 450 to 750 of the donors showed that most TCR beta V segments appeared in productive rearrangements either about 87% or about 30% of the time, which broadly matched IMGT annotations. Compared with the approximately 710-donor mean, donors in an Asian-associated ancestry cluster had fewer N-insertions in productive TCRs, according to a later genetic analysis. In vitro tests confirmed that a few of the cytomegalovirus-associated TCR beta chains recognize cytomegalovirus antigens.

Sequences ENHRY (CDR1) and SYGVKD (CDR2) are obtained from the germline V gene. From the cysteine through the phenylalanine, the CDR3 covers 15 amino acids. Kept here is only the CDR3 DNA, which spans 45 bases and is read in frame from base 1. After removal of 6 bases from V and 4 bases from J, the junction retains 8 bases not matched to a gene. The library was built by means of the immunoSEQ multiplex PCR assay. The multiplex PCR relied on a mix of 60 forward primers for TCR Vbeta segments and 13 reverse primers for TCR Jbeta segments. Amplification of the CDR3 region of rearranged TCR beta genes was performed with a multiplex PCR assay on genomic DNA. On the Illumina HiSeq System, the amplified TCR beta libraries were sequenced as 87-base-pair reads. The authors' pipeline ran thus. Across the 700 or so repertoires, a later analysis counted about 81 million unique TCR beta chains, approximately 10 million of which were shared by at least two donors. Raw reads were error-corrected and collapsed into unique sequences with a nearest-neighbor algorithm that merged closely related sequences to remove PCR and sequencing errors. CDR3 sequences were aligned to IMGT reference sequences to assign V, D and J gene segments. For a sequence to be retained, a match of at least six nucleotides was required to both a V gene segment and a J gene segment. Rearrangements were called productive when the CDR3 lacked stop codons and stayed in frame with V and J; all others were non-productive. Following IMGT convention, CDR3 was defined as the stretch from the second conserved V-encoded cysteine up to the conserved J-encoded phenylalanine. The earlier analysis of about 560 of the donors excluded any sequence lacking an unambiguous match to a single V gene segment. An earlier analysis of several hundred of the donors called V segments functional above 56.7% productive rearrangements and segregating when the between-donor standard deviation exceeded 5%. A statistical classification framework was built to diagnose cytomegalovirus status from the catalog of TCR beta chain sequences. V and J gene assignment, in a later analysis, came from comparing TCR nucleotide sequences with IMGT/GENE-DB human TR gene sequences. In a later analysis, CDR3 sequences and most-parsimonious VDJ recombination scenarios were assigned using the TCRdist pipeline. In a later analysis, each TCR beta chain was defined by its CDR3 amino acid sequence together with its V-gene family, and reads without a unique V-gene family were excluded. To address suspected cross-contamination and a sequencing artifact, a later analysis removed approximately 590 highly shared, low-generation-probability nucleotide sequences. For each public chain, a later analysis derived a clonal expansion index from normalized ranks of inferred template counts within each repertoire. In a later analysis, generation probabilities were computed using a VDJ recombination model fitted to out-of-frame rearrangements, and the results were checked against IGoR. In a later analysis, hypergeometric tests were used to score TCR-TCR, TCR-HLA and TCR-CMV co-occurrence, with a repertoire-size bias correction applied to TCR pairs. A later analysis estimated false discovery rates by permuting HLA or CMV assignments 20 times. In a later analysis, co-occurring TCRs were grouped using DBSCAN, and TCRdist sequence similarity was added for clustering within HLA-allele-positive subsets. Repertoires with fewer than 30,000 or more than 120,000 public chains, plus five repertoires with anomalous nucleotide sharing, were excluded from co-occurrence clustering. TCRdb holds this immuneACCESS table with in-frame rearrangements only. Some clones are missing; in checked studies, unresolved V genes explain under half, and the rest has no known cause. V and J calls and clone size follow that table, whereas D and trimming were derived from the DNA. This sample holds tens of thousands of clones; 86% were observed only once. The ten most abundant clones make up about an eighth of the sample.

The cohort comprised around 700 healthy bone marrow donors. Cohort members were all nominally healthy when sampled, although unrecorded immune exposures were likely present. The donor was CMV seropositive and belonged to the group of about 290 seropositive cohort members. A peripheral blood sample was provided by each donor, and peripheral blood mononuclear cells were used for TCR beta sequencing. The Qiagen DNeasy Blood Extraction Kit was used to extract genomic DNA from the blood cell samples. Concerning this clone itself: Its antigen remains undetermined. The input lacks base qualities; no much larger clone sits a single base away.

This TCR was recovered from a woman in her thirties or forties in good health and CMV-seropositive. Sequencing input: PBMCs. The chain employs TRBV10-3 and TRBJ2-7, with TRBD1 identical over 11 junction bases. The CDR3 region has the sequence CAIRELGQGVYEQYF. Read as DNA, the sequence is TGTGCCATCAGAGAGCTGGGACAGGGGGTGTACGAGCAGTACTTC.